This is a list of T cell receptor beta chains from one sample in a study of T cell responses to AZD1222 COVID-19 vaccine. Clones were sequenced by immunoSEQ multiplex PCR, and TCRdb holds only the in-frame ones, with some missing. The table includes around 130,000 clones, around 90% detected once. The material sequenced was peripheral blood, taken 28 days after the second AZD1222 dose. These receptors were collected from an adult who received the AZD1222 COVID-19 vaccine. The conserved cysteine and the conserved F or W are not part of the CDR3 here. A D gene is named only where the DNA matches it firmly.

J gene,CDR3 length,V gene,D gene,CDR3 protein
TRBJ1-2,10,TRBV30,-,AWSLHPGGYT
TRBJ1-5,13,TRBV6-2/TRBV6-3,-,ASSYSTDSNQPQH
TRBJ1-4,12,TRBV9,-,ASSAGGALEKLF
TRBJ1-1,11,TRBV11-3,-,ASSLKVNTEAF
TRBJ2-2,13,TRBV28,TRBD2,ASSSGTSDTGELF
TRBJ2-3,12,TRBV29-1,TRBD1,SVESDRGLDTQY
TRBJ2-7,12,TRBV18,-,ASSVTGEGYEQY
TRBJ2-4,9,TRBV20-1,-,SVPHWNIQY
TRBJ2-7,13,TRBV4-1,TRBD1,ASSQVGTGTYEQY
TRBJ2-7,12,TRBV30,-,AWRGGQTYYEQY
TRBJ1-5,17,TRBV19,-,ASSSLMTGGLPSNQPQH
TRBJ2-7,13,TRBV10-3,-,AISEKREGVYEQY
TRBJ2-4,16,TRBV28,-,ASSLLIGQAPSGGIQY
TRBJ1-6,12,TRBV9,-,ASSVAEFGSPLH
TRBJ2-3,13,TRBV4-3,-,ASSQQGRNIDTQY
TRBJ2-2,11,TRBV4-2,-,ASSQEGGGELF
TRBJ1-5,14,TRBV19,-,ASSSFSRGGNQPQH
TRBJ2-7,16,TRBV21-1,-,ASSYALGVGDRSYEQY
TRBJ1-2,10,TRBV30,-,AWSGGNYGYT
TRBJ2-2,14,TRBV4-3,TRBD1,ASSQEAGGRTGELF
TRBJ1-1,13,TRBV19,TRBD1,ASTPTMQGGTEAF
TRBJ1-2,14,TRBV9,-,ASSPIDRLTNNGYT
TRBJ2-1,13,TRBV11-3,TRBD2,ASSLETSPYNEQF
TRBJ1-3,11,TRBV29-1,TRBD1,SVGTGGEDTIY
TRBJ1-5,12,TRBV28,-,ASSLSYSNQPQH
TRBJ1-1,11,TRBV29-1,TRBD1,SVISRQGREAF
TRBJ1-4,12,TRBV5-8,-,ASSYRVMNEKLF
TRBJ2-6,13,TRBV6-5,-,ASSRAVSGANVLT
TRBJ2-7,13,TRBV21-1,-,ASSKAQGQGYEQY
TRBJ2-4,14,TRBV19,-,ASRSGSLGAKNIQY
TRBJ1-2,11,TRBV18,-,ASGGDTGVGYT
TRBJ1-2,14,TRBV18,-,ASSLSVDRTEDGYT
TRBJ2-5,13,TRBV5-6,TRBD1,ASSSRDRGSWTQY
TRBJ1-6,12,TRBV27,-,ASSLGFRNSPLH
TRBJ1-6,17,TRBV19,-,ASSRSGEVSGMGNSPLH
TRBJ1-3,12,TRBV3-1/TRBV3-2,TRBD1,ASSPGTAGNTIY
TRBJ1-2,14,TRBV18,TRBD1,ASSLGQGAGNYGYT
TRBJ1-2,13,TRBV4-1,-,ASSQDSASTYGYT
TRBJ2-2,10,TRBV20-1,-,SASWFAGELF
TRBJ1-2,10,TRBV30,-,AWSDLDYGYT
TRBJ2-7,11,TRBV12-5,-,ASGLGTSYEQY
TRBJ1-2,9,TRBV19,-,ASRAGYGYT
TRBJ2-7,12,TRBV10-2,TRBD1,ATQPQGATYEQY
TRBJ1-5,12,TRBV15,-,ATSITSSNQPQH
TRBJ2-7,11,TRBV28,-,ASRGGRAYEQY
TRBJ1-1,13,TRBV7-6,-,ASSLRGEGRTEAF
TRBJ2-7,12,TRBV3-1/TRBV3-2,-,ASSQGPASREQY
TRBJ2-3,13,TRBV18,-,ASSTRPTHTDTQY
TRBJ1-4,13,TRBV7-2,TRBD1,ASSSPTGAREKLF
TRBJ2-2,12,TRBV29-1,TRBD1,SVGRTGVTGELF
TRBJ2-1,16,TRBV7-9,TRBD2,ASSLGFGGGWMDNEQF
TRBJ1-2,15,TRBV25-1,-,ASSEFPEAGDNNGYT
TRBJ1-2,11,TRBV5-1,TRBD1,ASRRTGNYGYT
TRBJ1-2,12,TRBV28,-,ASSLRRLSYGYT
TRBJ1-5,11,TRBV5-4,-,ASSLGPYQPQH
TRBJ2-2,14,TRBV28,TRBD2,ASRNLAEGNTGELF
TRBJ2-7,13,TRBV7-9,TRBD1,ASSSQGQGTYEQY